This T cell receptor (beta chain) was retrieved from a study of CD8 T cells in ankylosing spondylitis. Notes on the study in general: Within ankylosing spondylitis blood, a TCR beta motif made up of seven to nine highly homologous variants appeared to be characteristic. The study looked at matched synovial fluid samples from ankylosing spondylitis patients. Disease-linked clones were reported to be significantly enriched there.

About this clonotype itself: Antigen specificity is unknown.

The V gene end was trimmed by 3 bases and the J gene end by 2 bases; junction bases not matched to a gene: 2. This CDR3 contains 16 residues. Germline values: CDR1 SGDLS, CDR2 YYNGEE. The TCR beta libraries were generated through quantitative 5'-RACE incorporating molecular barcodes. TCRdb ran MiXCR on the 5' RACE reads and lists one entry per CDR3 protein. There are 470,000 or so distinct CDR3 sequences in the sample; about 24% occur only once, and roughly 1% lies in the top ten. This clonotype was sampled from a male donor with ankylosing spondylitis. The V call is TRBV9, the J call TRBJ1-6, with 10 bases identical to TRBD1. Material: blood, either unsorted or a sorted T cell fraction (not recorded which). For the CDR3, the DNA is TGTGCCAGCAGCGAGACAGGGGGCCCCTATAATTCACCCCTCCACTTT. Its translation is CASSETGGPYNSPLHF.